Following are 6 T cell receptor beta chains from one sample sequenced in a study of early T cells in non-severe SARS-CoV-2 infection (dated by TCRdb to the early 2020s). Library creation used 5' RACE. TCRdb lists the instrument as NextSeq 500. TCRdb reprocessing: public reads trimmed at Q25 with fastp, clones called with MiXCR, in-frame beta chains kept. Entries that share a CDR3 protein sequence are merged under the most common genes and DNA. The sample table holds tens of thousands of distinct CDR3 sequences, of which around 14% were seen once. In total, the top ten clones hold approximately 6.5% of the sample. Sequencing used whole blood. These receptors all stem from an adult who was a healthcare worker with PCR-confirmed SARS-CoV-2 infection or an uninfected control (not recorded which).

The chain is built from TRBV9 and TRBJ2-5; 7 bases are shared with TRBD2. J was trimmed by 4 bases and V by 4 bases; bases with no gene match: 10. The CDR3 extends over 15 amino acids. CDR1 is SGDLS and CDR2 is YYNGEE in the germline V gene. CDR3 bases: TGTGCCAGCAGCCCACTTGGGAGGGGCCCAGAGACCCAGTACTTC. It yields the protein CASSPLGRGPETQYF. The variable domain in full, completed from reference TRBV9 and TRBJ2-5, reads DSGVTQTPKHLITATGQRVTLRCSPRSGDLSVYWYQQSLDQGLQFLIQYYNGEERAKGNILERFSAQQFPDLHSELNLSSLELGDSALYFCASSPLGRGPETQYFGPGTRLLVL.

J is TRBJ1-1 and V is TRBV7-9, with TRBD1 matching over 7 bases. Germline CDR1 reads SEHNR; CDR2 reads FQNEAQ (reference sequence). This CDR3 contains 16 residues. The trim removed 4 bases at V and 3 bases at J, leaving 11 bases unmatched. CDR3 protein: CASSSIYRGKDTEAFF. The CDR3 nucleotides are TGTGCCAGCAGCTCAATCTACAGGGGTAAGGACACTGAAGCTTTCTTT.

The V and J genes are TRBV20-1 and TRBJ2-5; no clear D gene. CDR1 DFQATT and CDR2 SNEGSKA come from the germline V gene (reference sequence). V lost 5 bases and J lost 5, with 6 bases in between. The CDR3 totals 10 residues. CDR3 sequence reads: CSAPRETQYF. In nucleotides, the CDR3 is TGCAGTGCTCCCCGGGAGACCCAGTACTTC.

This clonotype was observed a few times. This chain joins TRBV11-3 and TRBJ2-3, with TRBD1 matching 8 bases. Germline-derived CDR1 and CDR2 are SGHNT and YENEEA. The CDR3 covers 15 residues. The ends lost 4 bases at V and 2 bases at J; junction bases unmatched: 5. The CDR3 reads CASSSGQGLTDTQYF. The CDR3 DNA reads TGTGCCAGCAGCTCAGGACAGGGCCTCACAGATACGCAGTATTTT.

With respect to this clonotype: Just one base apart from a much larger clone, this may be a read error. The chain has TRBV18 and TRBJ1-2; no firm D call. The CDR3 runs 15 residues. Trimming stripped 5 bases from V and 5 bases from J, with 18 bases between. Germline assignment: CDR1 KGHSH and CDR2 LQKENI. DNA for the CDR3: TGTGCCAGCTCATCCGCAGGCCCCTCTCCGTATGGCTACACCTTC. It codes for CASSSAGPSPYGYTF. The full variable domain, completed using reference TRBV18 and TRBJ1-2, is NAGVMQNPRHLVRRRGQEARLRCSPMKGHSHVYWYRQLPEEGLKFMVYLQKENIIDESGMPKERFSAEFPKEGPSILRIQQVVRGDSAAYFCASSSAGPSPYGYTFGSGTRLTVV.

This clonotype appeared many times. The chain is built from TRBV2 and TRBJ1-5; D ambiguous. The V and J ends lost 4 bases and 2 bases respectively, with 15 bases between them. The CDR3 consists of 16 residues. The V gene's germline CDR1 is SNHLY and CDR2 FYNNEI. CDR3 protein: CASSVRFLDGNQPQHF. In nucleotides, the CDR3 is TGTGCCAGCAGTGTTAGATTTCTAGATGGCAATCAGCCCCAGCATTTT.